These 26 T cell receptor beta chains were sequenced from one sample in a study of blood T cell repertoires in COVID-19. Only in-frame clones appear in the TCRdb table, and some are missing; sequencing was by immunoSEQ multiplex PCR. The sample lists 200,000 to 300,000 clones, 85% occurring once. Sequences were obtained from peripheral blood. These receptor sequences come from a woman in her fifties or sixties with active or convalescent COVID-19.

The CDR3 loop is CASSPSAAYEQYF. CDR3 nucleotides: TGTGCCAGCAGCCCCAGTGCAGCCTACGAGCAGTACTTC. V usage is TRBV7-9 and J usage is TRBJ2-7, with unresolved D. Germline V CDR1 and CDR2: SEHNR, FQNEAQ (reference sequence). This CDR3 has 13 residues. Between the trimmed V and J ends, which lost 5 bases and 2 bases, there was a span of 10 bases.

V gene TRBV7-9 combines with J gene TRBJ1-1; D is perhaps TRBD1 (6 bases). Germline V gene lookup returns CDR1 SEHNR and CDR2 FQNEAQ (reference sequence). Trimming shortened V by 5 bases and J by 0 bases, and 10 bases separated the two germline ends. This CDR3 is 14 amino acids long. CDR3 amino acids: CASSTGQLNTEAFF. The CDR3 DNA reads TGTGCCAGCAGCACTGGACAGTTGAACACTGAAGCTTTCTTT.

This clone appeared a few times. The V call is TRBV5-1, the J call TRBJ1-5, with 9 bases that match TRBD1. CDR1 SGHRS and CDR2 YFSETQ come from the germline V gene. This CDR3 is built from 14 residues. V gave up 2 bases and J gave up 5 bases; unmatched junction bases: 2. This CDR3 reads CASSFTGGDQPQHF. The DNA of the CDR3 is TGCGCCAGCAGCTTCACAGGGGGCGATCAGCCCCAGCATTTT. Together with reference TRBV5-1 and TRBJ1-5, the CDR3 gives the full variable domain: KAGVTQTPRYLIKTRGQQVTLSCSPISGHRSVSWYQQTPGQGLQFLFEYFSETQRNKGNFPGRFSGRQFSNSRSEMNVSTLELGDSALYLCASSFTGGDQPQHFGDGTRLSIL.

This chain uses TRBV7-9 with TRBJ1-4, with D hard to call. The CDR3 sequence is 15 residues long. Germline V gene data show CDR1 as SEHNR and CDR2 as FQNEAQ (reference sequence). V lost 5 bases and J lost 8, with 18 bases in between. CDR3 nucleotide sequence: TGTGCCAGCAGCGTCCAATGGGAGTTGGAGGAAAAACTGTTTTTT. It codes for CASSVQWELEEKLFF.

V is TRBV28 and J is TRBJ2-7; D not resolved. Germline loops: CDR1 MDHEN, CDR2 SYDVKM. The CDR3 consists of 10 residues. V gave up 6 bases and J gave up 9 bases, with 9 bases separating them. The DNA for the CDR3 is TGTGCCAGCAGGATGGTGCGGCAGTACGTC. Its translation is CASRMVRQYV.

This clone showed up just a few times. CDR3: CASSVRWEHHEQFF. The CDR3 DNA is TGTGCCAGCAGCGTCCGGTGGGAGCACCATGAGCAGTTCTTC. The rearrangement links TRBV9 to TRBJ2-1; a possible D gene is TRBD2 (5 bases). Looked up from germline, CDR1 is SGDLS and CDR2 is YYNGEE. V was clipped by 2 bases and J by 8 bases, with 14 bases between them. The CDR3 sequence is 14 residues long.

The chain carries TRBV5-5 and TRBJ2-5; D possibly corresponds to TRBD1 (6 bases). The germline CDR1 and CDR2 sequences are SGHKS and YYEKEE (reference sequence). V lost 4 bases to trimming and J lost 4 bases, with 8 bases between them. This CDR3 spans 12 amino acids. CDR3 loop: CASSGQTETQYF. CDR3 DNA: TGTGCCAGCAGCGGACAGACAGAGACCCAGTACTTC. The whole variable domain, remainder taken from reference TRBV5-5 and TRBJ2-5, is DAGVTQSPTHLIKTRGQQVTLRCSPISGHKSVSWYQQVLGQGPQFIFQYYEKEERGRGNFPDRFSARQFPNYSSELNVNALLLGDSALYLCASSGQTETQYFGPGTRLLVL.

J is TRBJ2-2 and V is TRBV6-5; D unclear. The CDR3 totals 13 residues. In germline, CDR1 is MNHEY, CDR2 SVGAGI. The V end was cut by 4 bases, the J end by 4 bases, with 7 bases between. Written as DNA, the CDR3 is TGTGCCAGCAGTTTGGGCATCACCGGGGAGCTGTTTTTT. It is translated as CASSLGITGELFF.

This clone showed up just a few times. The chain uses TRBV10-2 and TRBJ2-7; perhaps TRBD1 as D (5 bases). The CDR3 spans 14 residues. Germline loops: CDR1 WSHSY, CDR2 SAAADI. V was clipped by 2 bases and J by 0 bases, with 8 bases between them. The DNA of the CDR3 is TGCGCCAGCAGTGAGATAGACAGCTCCTACGAGCAGTACTTC. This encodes CASSEIDSSYEQYF.

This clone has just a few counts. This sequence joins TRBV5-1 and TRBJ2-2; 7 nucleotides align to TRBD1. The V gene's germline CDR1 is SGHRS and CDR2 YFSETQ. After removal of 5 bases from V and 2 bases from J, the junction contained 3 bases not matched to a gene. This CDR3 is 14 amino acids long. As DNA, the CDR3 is TGCGCCAGCAGGGGACAGCCTAACACCGGGGAGCTGTTTTTT. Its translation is CASRGQPNTGELFF.

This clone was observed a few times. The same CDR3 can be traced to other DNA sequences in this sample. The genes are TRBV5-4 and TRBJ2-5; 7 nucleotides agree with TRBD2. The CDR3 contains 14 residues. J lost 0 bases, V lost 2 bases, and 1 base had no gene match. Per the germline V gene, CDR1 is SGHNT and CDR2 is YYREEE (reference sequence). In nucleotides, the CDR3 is TGTGCCAGCAGCTTAGCGGGGAACCAAGAGACCCAGTACTTC. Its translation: CASSLAGNQETQYF.

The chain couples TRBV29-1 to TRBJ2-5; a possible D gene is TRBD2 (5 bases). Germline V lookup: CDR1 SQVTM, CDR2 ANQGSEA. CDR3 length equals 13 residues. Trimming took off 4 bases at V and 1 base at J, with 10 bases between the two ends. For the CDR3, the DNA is TGCAGCGTTGGGCTAGCAGCCCAAGAGACCCAGTACTTC. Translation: CSVGLAAQETQYF.

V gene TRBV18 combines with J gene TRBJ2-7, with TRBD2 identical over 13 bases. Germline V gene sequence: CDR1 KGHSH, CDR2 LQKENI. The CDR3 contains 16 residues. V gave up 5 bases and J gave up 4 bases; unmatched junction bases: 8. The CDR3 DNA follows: TGTGCCAGCTCAGCCCTACTAGCGGGGGGGATTTACGAGCAGTACGTC. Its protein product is CASSALLAGGIYEQYV.

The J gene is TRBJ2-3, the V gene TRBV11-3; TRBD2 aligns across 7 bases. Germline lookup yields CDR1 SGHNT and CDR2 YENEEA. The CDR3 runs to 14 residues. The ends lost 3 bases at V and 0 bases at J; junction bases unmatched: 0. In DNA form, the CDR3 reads TGTGCCAGCAGCTTGCGGGGGAGCACAGATACGCAGTATTTT. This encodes CASSLRGSTDTQYF. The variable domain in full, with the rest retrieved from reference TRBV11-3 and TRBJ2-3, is EAGVVQSPRYKIIEKKQPVAFWCNPISGHNTLYWYLQNLGQGPELLIRYENEEAVDDSQLPKDRFSAERLKGVDSTLKIQPAELGDSAVYLCASSLRGSTDTQYFGPGTRLTVL.

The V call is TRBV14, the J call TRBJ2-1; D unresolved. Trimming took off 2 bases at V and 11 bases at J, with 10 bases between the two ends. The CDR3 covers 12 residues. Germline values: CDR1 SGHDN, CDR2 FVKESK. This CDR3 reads CASSQPPTKQFF. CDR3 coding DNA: TGTGCCAGCAGCCAACCCCCTACCAAGCAGTTCTTC.

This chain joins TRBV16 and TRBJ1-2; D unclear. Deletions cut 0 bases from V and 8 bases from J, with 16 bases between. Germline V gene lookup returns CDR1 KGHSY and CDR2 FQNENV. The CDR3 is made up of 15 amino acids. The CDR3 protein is CASSQSSRPTEGYTF. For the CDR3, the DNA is TGTGCCAGCAGCCAATCTTCGCGGCCGACGGAGGGCTACACCTTC.

As DNA, the CDR3 is TGCGCCAGCAGCTTGGAGACAGGGGGCTACTACGAGCAGTACTTC. Translating gives CASSLETGGYYEQYF. V is TRBV5-1 and J is TRBJ2-7, with 10 bases fitting TRBD1. There are 15 residues in the CDR3. Germline values: CDR1 SGHRS, CDR2 YFSETQ. V was clipped by 0 bases and J by 3 bases; unmatched bases: 3.

The CDR3 region has the DNA TGTGCCAGCAGGACCGGGACAAACTACAATGAGCAGTTCTTC. Translated: CASRTGTNYNEQFF. The chain is built from TRBV2 and TRBJ2-1; D is possibly TRBD1 (6 bases). The ends were cut back, 6 bases at V and 3 bases at J, with 12 bases in the middle. Per germline, CDR1 SNHLY and CDR2 FYNNEI. The CDR3 is 14 amino acids.

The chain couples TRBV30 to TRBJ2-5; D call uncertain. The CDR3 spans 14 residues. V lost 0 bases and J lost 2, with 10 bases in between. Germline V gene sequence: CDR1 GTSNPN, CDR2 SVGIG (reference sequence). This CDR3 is CAWSVLAGQETQYF. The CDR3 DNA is TGTGCCTGGAGTGTACTCGCCGGGCAAGAGACCCAGTACTTC.

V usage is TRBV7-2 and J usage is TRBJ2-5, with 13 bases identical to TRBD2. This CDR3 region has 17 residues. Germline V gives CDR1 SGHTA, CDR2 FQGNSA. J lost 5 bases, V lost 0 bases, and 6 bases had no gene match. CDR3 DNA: TGTGCCAGCAGCTTAGCCGGACTAGCGGGAGAGGGCGAGACCCAGTACTTC. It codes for CASSLAGLAGEGETQYF. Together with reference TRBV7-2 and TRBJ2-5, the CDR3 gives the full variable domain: GAGVSQSPSNKVTEKGKDVELRCDPISGHTALYWYRQSLGQGLEFLIYFQGNSAPDKSGLPSDRFSAERTGGSVSTLTIQRTQQEDSAVYLCASSLAGLAGEGETQYFGPGTRLLVL.

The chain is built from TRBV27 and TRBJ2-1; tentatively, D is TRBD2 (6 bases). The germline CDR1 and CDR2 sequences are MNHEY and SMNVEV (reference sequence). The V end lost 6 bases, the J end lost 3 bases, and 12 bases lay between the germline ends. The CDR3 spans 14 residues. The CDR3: CASSLGGRYNEQFF. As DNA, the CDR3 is TGTGCCAGCAGCCTCGGGGGTCGCTACAATGAGCAGTTCTTC.

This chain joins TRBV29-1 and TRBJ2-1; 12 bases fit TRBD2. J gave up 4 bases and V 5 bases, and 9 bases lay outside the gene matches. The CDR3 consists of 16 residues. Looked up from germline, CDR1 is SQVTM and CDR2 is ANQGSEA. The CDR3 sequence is CSVSSGRATSYNEQFF. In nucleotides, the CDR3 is TGCAGCGTTTCTAGCGGGAGGGCCACATCTTACAATGAGCAGTTCTTC.

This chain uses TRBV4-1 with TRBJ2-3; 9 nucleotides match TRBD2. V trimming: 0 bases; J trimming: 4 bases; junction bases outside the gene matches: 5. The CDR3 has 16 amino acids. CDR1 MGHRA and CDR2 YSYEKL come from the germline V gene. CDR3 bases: TGCGCCAGCAGCCAAGATCGGGCGGGGGGGCCAGATACGCAGTATTTT. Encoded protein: CASSQDRAGGPDTQYF.

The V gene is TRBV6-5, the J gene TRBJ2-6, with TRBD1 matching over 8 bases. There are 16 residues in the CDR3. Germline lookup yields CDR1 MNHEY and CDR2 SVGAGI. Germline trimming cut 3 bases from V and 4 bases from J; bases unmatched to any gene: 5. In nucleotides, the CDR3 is TGTGCCAGCAGTTATCAGGGGGCCTCCGGGGCCAACGTCCTGACTTTC. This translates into CASSYQGASGANVLTF.

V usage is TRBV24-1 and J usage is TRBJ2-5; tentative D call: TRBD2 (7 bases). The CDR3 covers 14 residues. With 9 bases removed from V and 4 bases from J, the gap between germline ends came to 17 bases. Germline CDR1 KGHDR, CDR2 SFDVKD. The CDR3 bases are TGTGCCACCGCAGGGGATGGGGGGGGAGAGACCCAGTACTTC. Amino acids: CATAGDGGGETQYF.

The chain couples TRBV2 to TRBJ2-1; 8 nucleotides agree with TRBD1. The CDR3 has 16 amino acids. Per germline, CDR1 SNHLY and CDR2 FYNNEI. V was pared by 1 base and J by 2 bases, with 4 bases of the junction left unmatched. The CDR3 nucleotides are TGTGCCAGCAGTGAAGGGACAGGGTTCCCCTACAATGAGCAGTTCTTC. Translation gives CASSEGTGFPYNEQFF.